This T cell receptor beta chain is from a study of CD8 T cells in ankylosing spondylitis. Study-wide findings and caveats: The study looked at matched synovial fluid samples from ankylosing spondylitis patients. Disease-linked clones were reported to be significantly enriched there. A CD8+ phenotype characterized the disease-linked clones, which were relatively rare in peripheral blood. Characteristic, it appeared, of ankylosing spondylitis blood was a TCR beta motif of several highly homologous variants.

Via MiXCR, TCRdb re-called the 5' RACE reads, giving one row per CDR3 protein. The table includes just under 550,000 distinct CDR3 sequences, about 12% detected once. Per germline, CDR1 ENHRY and CDR2 SYGVKD. The CDR3 covers 15 residues. Trimming cost V 0 bases and J 7 bases, with 14 bases left between them. To note about this clonotype: The antigen remains unidentified.

This receptor was obtained from a male donor with ankylosing spondylitis. Material for sequencing was blood, either unsorted or a sorted T cell fraction (not recorded which). This chain links TRBV10-3 with TRBJ2-3, with D possibly TRBD1 on 5 matching bases. Here the CDR3 reads CAISESGNRPHTQYF. CDR3 bases: TGTGCCATCAGTGAGTCAGGAAACAGGCCCCATACGCAGTATTTT.